This passage covers 17 T cell receptor beta chains from one sample sequenced in a study of coeliac disease. Only in-frame clones appear in the TCRdb table, and some are missing; sequencing was by immunoSEQ multiplex PCR. Among around 9,000 clones listed, 67% were seen once. The sample taken for sequencing was lamina propria lymphocytes from the gut. The origin of the receptors is a woman aged 60-75 years with celiac disease.

The rearrangement joins TRBV5-1 to TRBJ2-1; D remains ambiguous. This CDR3 is 13 amino acids long. The V end was cut by 0 bases, the J end by 7 bases, with 8 bases between. Germline V lookup: CDR1 SGHRS, CDR2 YFSETQ. CDR3: CASSLELVNEQFF. CDR3 in DNA: TGCGCCAGCAGCTTGGAACTCGTGAATGAGCAGTTCTTC.

This clone was seen only a few times. This chain joins TRBV7-9 and TRBJ1-4; weak D call: TRBD1 (5 bases). CDR1 is SEHNR, CDR2 FQNEAQ, per germline (reference sequence). CDR3 length: 15 residues. V shed 2 bases and J shed 8 bases, with 15 bases lying between them. As DNA, the CDR3 is TGTGCCAGCAGCTTACACCAGGGCGGTGGGGAAAAACTGTTTTTT. Translated, it gives CASSLHQGGGEKLFF.

The chain recombines TRBV18 with TRBJ2-1, with 7 bases lining up with TRBD2. The CDR3 is 15 amino acids. The junction had 5 bases not matched to a gene; V was cut back by 3 bases and J by 3 bases. The germline CDR1 and CDR2 sequences are KGHSH and LQKENI. The CDR3 DNA is TGTGCCAGCTCACCCCGAGGCGGGGGCTACAATGAGCAGTTCTTC. Amino acids: CASSPRGGGYNEQFF.

This clone was recorded only once. The chain uses TRBV19 and TRBJ2-2; D might be TRBD2 (6 bases). Trimming cost V 7 bases and J 4 bases, with 16 bases left between them. CDR1 and CDR2 (germline): LNHDA, SQIVND (reference sequence). The length of the CDR3 is 15 residues. The CDR3 DNA sequence: TGTGCCAGTACCCCGGTCCCCGGGGGCACCGGGGAGCTGTTTTTT. It translates to CASTPVPGGTGELFF. Looking up the rest from reference TRBV19 and TRBJ2-2 gives the full variable domain: DGGITQSPKYLFRKEGQNVTLSCEQNLNHDAMYWYRQDPGQGLRLIYYSQIVNDFQKGDIAEGYSVSREKKESFPLTVTSAQKNPTAFYLCASTPVPGGTGELFFGEGSRLTVL.

On this clone itself: The sample has other DNA sequences that encode this CDR3 too. The chain carries TRBV28 and TRBJ2-7, with D maybe TRBD2 (6 bases). This CDR3 is 14 amino acids long. The V end was cut by 3 bases, the J end by 2 bases, with 11 bases between. Germline CDR1 MDHEN, CDR2 SYDVKM. CDR3 sequence: CASSFGTATYEQYF. The CDR3 DNA follows: TGTGCCAGCAGTTTTGGGACTGCTACCTACGAGCAGTACTTC.

The rearrangement joins TRBV19 to TRBJ2-6, with 8 nucleotides matching TRBD2. The CDR3 loop spans 18 amino acids. Per germline, CDR1 LNHDA and CDR2 SQIVND (reference sequence). The junction had 7 bases not matched to a gene; V was cut back by 3 bases and J by 0 bases. CDR3 sequence (DNA): TGTGCCAGTAGTATTGTGCGGGGGGCCAGCTCTGGGGCCAACGTCCTGACTTTC. Amino acids: CASSIVRGASSGANVLTF.

V is TRBV6-5 and J is TRBJ1-1, with 7 bases identical to TRBD1. The CDR3 consists of 12 residues. V was clipped by 4 bases and J by 14 bases; unmatched bases: 10. CDR1 and CDR2 from the germline V gene are MNHEY and SVGAGI. Here the CDR3 DNA reads TGTGCCAGCAGTTCCCAGGGGGATAGGGAATTCTTT. Residues: CASSSQGDREFF.

This rearrangement joins TRBV5-6 to TRBJ1-2, with a weak D call TRBD1 (5 bases). Germline V gives CDR1 SGHDT, CDR2 YYEEEE. There are 13 residues in the CDR3. V lost 7 bases to trimming and J lost 8 bases, with 18 bases between them. This chain's CDR3 is CASRHGQAGGYTF. CDR3 bases: TGTGCCAGCCGCCATGGACAAGCCGGAGGCTACACCTTC.

The rearrangement joins TRBV11-2 to TRBJ2-2; D is perhaps TRBD2 (5 bases). This CDR3 spans 13 amino acids. V was shortened by 4 bases and J by 6 bases, with 9 bases between the two germline ends. Looked up from germline, CDR1 is SGHAT and CDR2 is FQNNGV. The CDR3 nucleotides are TGTGCCAGCAGCTATACTAGAGCCGGGGAGCTGTTTTTT. Translation: CASSYTRAGELFF. Looking up the rest from reference TRBV11-2 and TRBJ2-2 gives the full variable domain: EAGVAQSPRYKIIEKRQSVAFWCNPISGHATLYWYQQILGQGPKLLIQFQNNGVVDDSQLPKDRFSAERLKGVDSTLKIQPAKLEDSAVYLCASSYTRAGELFFGEGSRLTVL.

CDR3 sequence reads: CASRPGTGISYGYTF. The CDR3 nucleotides read TGTGCCAGCAGACCCGGGACAGGTATATCCTATGGCTACACCTTC. The V and J genes are TRBV6-5 and TRBJ1-2; 8 positions agree with TRBD1. CDR1 and CDR2 (germline): MNHEY, SVGAGI. Trimming cost V 6 bases and J 4 bases; bases outside gene matches: 10. CDR3 length equals 15 residues.

This clone was seen a few times. This sequence joins TRBV6-5 and TRBJ1-2, with a weak D call TRBD1 (5 bases). V gave up 2 bases and J gave up 7 bases, with 14 bases separating them. Germline-derived CDR1 and CDR2 are MNHEY and SVGAGI. This CDR3 has 14 residues. The CDR3 sequence: CASSYRKHQGGYTF. For the CDR3, the DNA is TGTGCCAGCAGTTACAGGAAACACCAGGGTGGCTACACCTTC.

This chain connects TRBV29-1 to TRBJ2-3, with D possibly being TRBD2 (6 bases). The germline V gene has CDR1 SQVTM and CDR2 ANQGSEA. Trimming took off 2 bases at V and 4 bases at J, with 16 bases between the two ends. The CDR3 extends over 15 amino acids. DNA for the CDR3: TGCAGCGTTGAATTGATGTCCCAGCGGGCAGATACGCAGTATTTT. Its protein product is CSVELMSQRADTQYF.

The chain combines TRBV7-9 with TRBJ2-1, with D perhaps TRBD2 (6 bases). V was clipped by 9 bases and J by 8 bases, with 29 bases between them. This CDR3 spans 17 amino acids. The germline V gene has CDR1 SEHNR and CDR2 FQNEAQ (reference sequence). The CDR3 protein is CASAGLEVAAVEDEQFF. In DNA form, the CDR3 reads TGTGCCAGTGCGGGTCTAGAAGTAGCGGCAGTGGAGGATGAGCAGTTCTTC.

V is TRBV2 and J is TRBJ2-3, with 7 bases fitting TRBD2. J gave up 0 bases and V 7 bases, and 4 bases lay outside the gene matches. Per the germline V gene, CDR1 is SNHLY and CDR2 is FYNNEI. The CDR3 loop spans 14 amino acids. The CDR3 is CASKRGSSTDTQYF. CDR3 coding DNA: TGTGCCAGCAAGCGGGGATCTAGCACAGATACGCAGTATTTT.

The rearrangement links TRBV10-3 to TRBJ2-6; D call uncertain. This CDR3 comprises 13 residues. Trimming removed 10 bases at V and 0 bases at J, with 7 bases between. Germline loops: CDR1 ENHRY, CDR2 SYGVKD. The CDR3 is CASTDSGANVLTF. Written as DNA, the CDR3 is TGTGCCAGTACAGACTCTGGGGCCAACGTCCTGACTTTC.

The chain employs TRBV5-1 and TRBJ1-3; weak D call: TRBD1 (6 bases). Trimming left V 4 bases short and J 0 bases short, with 14 bases between. Germline V CDR1 and CDR2: SGHRS, YFSETQ. The CDR3 has 16 amino acids. Here the CDR3 reads CASSGNDRISGNTIYF. Written as DNA, the CDR3 is TGCGCCAGCAGCGGTAACGACAGGATCTCTGGAAACACCATATATTTT.

The genes are TRBV4-3 and TRBJ2-1; TRBD1 agrees at 8 bases. The CDR3 consists of 13 residues. Trimming at V came to 4 bases and at J to 8 bases, leaving 4 bases not matched to a gene. From germline, CDR1 is LGHNA and CDR2 YSLEER. The CDR3 nucleotides read TGCGCCAGCAGCCTAACAGGGGGACATGAGCAGTTCTTC. As protein: CASSLTGGHEQFF.